The following is a T cell receptor beta chain sequence with its context. The data are from a study of blood T cell repertoires in COVID-19. Some clones are missing from TCRdb's copy, which holds only in-frame ones; the method was immunoSEQ multiplex PCR. The sample lists 140,000 to 150,000 clones, 84% seen once, with 5.5% to 7.5% in the top ten. Germline V gives CDR1 LNHDA, CDR2 SQIVND (reference sequence). V shed 5 bases, J shed 0 bases, and the junction held 3 bases outside the gene matches. The CDR3 sequence is 15 residues long. Recruitment covered about 26 US areas and drew participants whose ages spanned 18 to 89 years.

Sequencing was performed on PBMCs or T cells enriched from blood (not recorded which). The TCR originated in a woman aged 45-59 years who had been exposed to COVID-19. The chain recombines TRBV19 with TRBJ1-3; 8 nucleotides align to TRBD1. The CDR3 nucleotides read TGTGCCAGTAGTCGGGACAGGAGCTCTGGAAACACCATATATTTT. It codes for CASSRDRSSGNTIYF. The whole variable domain, filled in from reference TRBV19 and TRBJ1-3, reads DGGITQSPKYLFRKEGQNVTLSCEQNLNHDAMYWYRQDPGQGLRLIYYSQIVNDFQKGDIAEGYSVSREKKESFPLTVTSAQKNPTAFYLCASSRDRSSGNTIYFGEGSWLTVV.